Shown below are 16 T cell receptor beta chains from a single sample sequenced in a study of T cells after yellow fever vaccination. TCRdb independently ran MiXCR on the 5' RACE reads; one entry per CDR3 protein. This repertoire shows around 65,000 distinct CDR3 sequences, approximately 5.9% found once; its top ten account for about 2%. Here the sequenced sample was CD4+ T cells sorted from PBMCs, taken less than 16 days after the first yellow fever vaccination. Receptors originate from a man between 18 and 29 years old who received the YFV17D yellow fever vaccine.

In this sample, this clonotype turned up many times. The V and J genes are TRBV2 and TRBJ2-6; no definite D call. The CDR3 covers 11 residues. CDR1 is SNHLY and CDR2 is FYNNEI in the germline V gene. Trimming left V 8 bases short and J 4 bases short, with 3 bases between. CDR3 amino acids: CASVGANVLTF. The CDR3 region has the DNA TGTGCCAGCGTGGGGGCCAACGTCCTGACTTTC.

The chain has TRBV10-3 and TRBJ2-7; D may correspond to TRBD1 or TRBD2 (6 bases each). This CDR3 region has 16 residues. V lost 0 bases to trimming and J lost 2 bases, with 14 bases between them. Germline CDR1 ENHRY, CDR2 SYGVKD. The CDR3 sequence: CAISESMEGVPYEQYF. Written as DNA, the CDR3 is TGTGCCATCAGTGAGTCGATGGAGGGGGTCCCCTACGAGCAGTACTTC.

This clonotype was seen many times. The chain recombines TRBV5-6 with TRBJ1-6; no firm D call. Germline V lookup: CDR1 SGHDT, CDR2 YYEEEE. The CDR3 has 15 residues. V lost 4 bases to trimming and J lost 3 bases, with 11 bases between them. The CDR3 sequence is CASSPDGGYNSPLHF. CDR3 bases: TGTGCCAGCAGCCCGGACGGAGGCTATAATTCACCCCTCCACTTT.

The chain joins TRBV5-1 to TRBJ2-3; TRBD1 matches at 9 bases. This CDR3 region has 15 residues. Per germline, CDR1 SGHRS and CDR2 YFSETQ. The J segment lost 6 bases and the V segment lost 4 bases, leaving 9 bases of the junction unmatched. The CDR3 region is CASSPRTGAPDTQYF. DNA for the CDR3: TGCGCCAGCAGCCCTAGGACAGGGGCTCCGGATACGCAGTATTTT.

This clonotype was observed many times. The CDR3 region has the DNA TGCAGCTTAATCGGAGGACTAGCGGGGGCCTTTGGCCGGTACTTC. Encoded protein: CSLIGGLAGAFGRYF. The gene calls are TRBV20-1 and TRBJ2-4; 13 nucleotides align to TRBD2. CDR1 is DFQATT, CDR2 SNEGSKA, per germline (reference sequence). The CDR3 loop spans 15 amino acids.

This clonotype was counted many times. This chain uses TRBV11-2 with TRBJ2-7, with D perhaps TRBD2 (6 bases). The CDR3 totals 17 residues. Germline lookup yields CDR1 SGHAT and CDR2 FQNNGV. Trimming pared 1 base from V and 4 bases from J, leaving 20 bases between. The CDR3 DNA reads TGTGCCAGCAGCTTAGGCCTCCAGTGGGGGGAGGATTACGAGCAGTACTTC. Its protein is CASSLGLQWGEDYEQYF.

This clonotype was recorded many times. The chain's CDR3 is CASSVGLSREQYV. The CDR3, as DNA: TGTGCCAGCAGTGTCGGACTATCCCGCGAGCAGTACGTC. The rearrangement links TRBV12-3 or TRBV12-4 to TRBJ2-7, with TRBD2 as a possible D gene (6 bases). V was pared by 5 bases and J by 6 bases, with 14 bases between. There are 13 residues in the CDR3.

This clonotype was detected ten times or more. For the CDR3, the DNA is TGCAGTGCTAGAGTAGGCCTCAATCAGCCCCAGCATTTT. This encodes CSARVGLNQPQHF. The chain combines TRBV20-1 with TRBJ1-5; D uncertain. Germline lookup yields CDR1 DFQATT and CDR2 SNEGSKA (reference sequence). Between the trimmed V and J ends, which lost 1 base and 3 bases, there was a span of 7 bases. The CDR3 contains 13 residues.

V is TRBV29-1 and J is TRBJ1-3, with D possibly matching TRBD1 (5 bases). Per the germline V gene, CDR1 is SQVTM and CDR2 is ANQGSEA. The CDR3 runs to 15 residues. V was pared by 4 bases and J by 2 bases, with 15 bases between. The chain's CDR3 is CSVVEGNSAGNTIYF. CDR3 in DNA: TGCAGCGTTGTTGAGGGGAATTCGGCTGGAAACACCATATATTTT.

In this sample, this clonotype turned up many times. The rearrangement joins TRBV7-2 to TRBJ1-5; tentatively, D is TRBD1 (6 bases). This CDR3 is built from 14 residues. Trimming shortened V by 5 bases and J by 9 bases, and 17 bases separated the two germline ends. The germline CDR1 and CDR2 sequences are SGHTA and FQGNSA. CDR3 nucleotide sequence: TGTGCCAGCAGCCCCCTCAGGGGCGAGGGGCCCCAGCATTTT. It codes for CASSPLRGEGPQHF.

This clonotype appeared many times. The chain uses TRBV12-3 or TRBV12-4 and TRBJ1-4; D unresolved. The CDR3 runs 14 residues. V was shortened by 6 bases and J by 5 bases, with 13 bases between the two germline ends. The CDR3 loop reads CASRSTLGNEKLFF. The CDR3 bases are TGTGCCAGCAGATCTACATTGGGAAATGAAAAACTGTTTTTT.

This clonotype was counted ten times or more. This chain links TRBV14 with TRBJ2-5; D remains unclear. The V end lost 0 bases, the J end lost 4 bases, and 6 bases lay between the germline ends. Germline V CDR1 and CDR2: SGHDN, FVKESK. The CDR3 is made up of 13 amino acids. The DNA of the CDR3 is TGTGCCAGCAGCCAAGATTGGGGAGAGACCCAGTACTTC. This gives the protein CASSQDWGETQYF.

This clonotype was recorded many times. J is TRBJ1-2 and V is TRBV4-3, with TRBD1 as a possible D gene (5 bases). The CDR3 has 14 amino acids. Looked up from germline, CDR1 is LGHNA and CDR2 is YSLEER. Trimming removed 1 base at V and 13 bases at J, with 19 bases between. The CDR3 bases are TGCGCCAGCAGCCAAGTCGAGGCAGGGCCGCAATCCACCTTC. It specifies CASSQVEAGPQSTF.

Many counts were recorded for this clonotype. This chain joins TRBV24-1 and TRBJ2-1, with 7 nucleotides matching TRBD1. The length of the CDR3 is 15 residues. CDR1 and CDR2 from the germline V gene are KGHDR and SFDVKD. V gave up 3 bases and J gave up 6 bases; unmatched junction bases: 7. CDR3: CATSDRQGFLNEQFF. The CDR3, as DNA: TGTGCCACCAGTGATAGACAGGGTTTTCTCAATGAGCAGTTCTTC.

This clonotype has a count of ten or more. The gene calls are TRBV20-1 and TRBJ2-3; a weak D match, TRBD2 (6 bases). Germline V gene lookup returns CDR1 DFQATT and CDR2 SNEGSKA (reference sequence). CDR3 size: 14 residues. Trimming shortened V by 5 bases and J by 6 bases, and 18 bases separated the two germline ends. This CDR3 reads CSAVPGLSLDTQYF. CDR3 in DNA: TGCAGTGCTGTTCCGGGACTGTCCCTGGATACGCAGTATTTT.

This clonotype was observed at least ten times. This chain connects TRBV5-8 to TRBJ2-1; weak D call: TRBD2 (5 bases). Germline V gene data show CDR1 as SGHTS and CDR2 as YDEGEE. V was pared by 4 bases and J by 0 bases, with 11 bases between. The CDR3 covers 15 residues. CDR3 DNA sequence: TGTGCCAGCAGCCGCCTAGGGAGCTCCTACAATGAGCAGTTCTTC. Its translation is CASSRLGSSYNEQFF.